These 20 T cell receptor beta chains came from one sample sequenced in a study of T-cell reconstitution after alpha-beta-depleted transplantation in children. The authors prepared the TCRbeta library with unique molecular identifiers. Each CDR3 protein gets one entry after TCRdb re-called the PCR reads with MiXCR. The sample lists about 600,000 distinct CDR3 sequences, around 23% seen once, with roughly an eighth in the top ten. The sample consisted of PBMCs, mostly from graft donor cells, taken 360 days after TCRalphabeta/CD19-depleted stem cell transplant. The receptors originated from a boy in the first two years of life who had a stem cell transplant for acute myeloid leukemia, so the T cells may come from the graft donor.

The CDR3 loop is CASTFGDTQYF. The CDR3 DNA is TGTGCCAGCACCTTTGGGGATACGCAGTATTTT. V and J are TRBV27 and TRBJ2-3; D unresolved. V lost 7 bases and J 6 bases, leaving 8 bases between the germline ends. The CDR3 totals 11 residues. Germline CDR1 and CDR2: MNHEY and SMNVEV (reference sequence).

The genes are TRBV24-1 and TRBJ2-1; 12 positions match TRBD2. Germline lookup yields CDR1 KGHDR and CDR2 SFDVKD. The CDR3 consists of 18 residues. The V gene end was trimmed by 1 base and the J gene end by 2 bases; junction bases not matched to a gene: 5. The CDR3 loop is CATSDLLGLAGTYNEQFF. The CDR3, as DNA: TGTGCCACCAGTGATTTACTAGGACTAGCGGGGACCTACAATGAGCAGTTCTTC.

This chain uses TRBV28 with TRBJ2-5, with D possibly being TRBD1 (5 bases). The CDR3 covers 15 residues. V was cut by 2 bases and J by 4 bases, with 14 bases left in between. Germline CDR1 MDHEN, CDR2 SYDVKM. CDR3 residues: CASSLGMGPGETQYF. In DNA, the CDR3 is TGTGCCAGCAGTTTAGGGATGGGGCCCGGAGAGACCCAGTACTTC.

This clonotype was seen a handful of times. The chain couples TRBV12-3 or TRBV12-4 to TRBJ2-5; 7 bases fit TRBD1. V lost 3 bases and J lost 5; bases outside the gene matches: 12. The CDR3 is 16 amino acids. The CDR3 nucleotides read TGTGCCAGCAGTTTGCTCGGTAGGGGGCTCTCGGAGACCCAGTACTTC. This sequence encodes CASSLLGRGLSETQYF.

This clonotype turned up a few times. The chain has TRBV7-9 and TRBJ2-2; D remains unclear. CDR1 is SEHNR and CDR2 is FQNEAQ in the germline V gene (reference sequence). The CDR3 extends over 15 amino acids. V gave up 4 bases and J gave up 5 bases, with 14 bases separating them. The CDR3 nucleotides read TGTGCCAGCAGCTCCGCAGACGGCCCTACCGGGGAGCTGTTTTTT. Translating gives CASSSADGPTGELFF.

V usage is TRBV29-1 and J usage is TRBJ2-3; 9 nucleotides agree with TRBD2. The CDR3 totals 14 residues. The V segment lost 4 bases and the J segment 2 bases; nucleotides outside the gene matches: 4. Germline-derived CDR1 and CDR2 are SQVTM and ANQGSEA. This chain's CDR3 is CSVALAGSTDTQYF. The CDR3 DNA is TGCAGCGTTGCGCTAGCGGGGTCCACAGATACGCAGTATTTT.

Only a few counts were recorded for this clonotype. J is TRBJ2-5 and V is TRBV24-1, with TRBD1 identical over 8 bases. The germline gives CDR1 KGHDR, CDR2 SFDVKD. The V and J ends lost 1 base and 5 bases, in that order; junction bases with no gene match: 8. The CDR3 runs to 16 residues. CDR3 nucleotides: TGTGCCACCAGTGATTTAAGTCAGGGGGCGAAGGAGACCCAGTACTTC. Residues: CATSDLSQGAKETQYF.

The chain carries TRBV7-2 and TRBJ1-4; weak D call: TRBD1 (6 bases). Trimming took off 5 bases at V and 0 bases at J, with 13 bases between the two ends. Germline values: CDR1 SGHTA, CDR2 FQGNSA. The CDR3 runs 16 residues. CDR3 sequence: CASSPRGGATNEKLFF. CDR3 coding DNA: TGTGCCAGCAGCCCAAGGGGGGGAGCAACTAATGAAAAACTGTTTTTT.

The chain has TRBV6-5 and TRBJ2-7, with D perhaps matching TRBD2 (7 bases). With 2 bases removed from V and 5 bases from J, the gap between germline ends came to 19 bases. Looked up from germline, CDR1 is MNHEY and CDR2 is SVGAGI. The CDR3 runs to 16 residues. CDR3 coding DNA: TGTGCCAGCAGTTACAACAAGGGGGGGGGTCGCAACGAGCAGTACTTC. Translated, it gives CASSYNKGGGRNEQYF.

The chain has TRBV20-1 and TRBJ2-2; 8 bases agree with TRBD1. Germline trimming cut 6 bases from V and 7 bases from J; bases unmatched to any gene: 7. Germline CDR1 DFQATT, CDR2 SNEGSKA (reference sequence). The CDR3 is made up of 13 amino acids. The CDR3 region has the DNA TGCAGTGCGCCAAGGACAGGGATCGGGGAGCTGTTTTTT. This gives the protein CSAPRTGIGELFF.

The J gene is TRBJ1-1, the V gene TRBV5-5, with 7 bases lining up with TRBD1. Unmatched junction bases numbered 9, after V lost 5 bases and J lost 5 bases. The CDR3 runs 14 residues. CDR1 is SGHKS, CDR2 YYEKEE, per germline (reference sequence). CDR3 loop: CASRPQGRETEAFF. For the CDR3, the DNA is TGTGCCAGCAGACCACAGGGGCGTGAGACTGAAGCTTTCTTT.

In this sample, this clonotype turned up a few times. This chain joins TRBV4-3 and TRBJ1-3; tentative D call: TRBD1 (6 bases). CDR1 is LGHNA, CDR2 YSLEER, per germline. The V end was cut by 3 bases, the J end by 2 bases, with 14 bases between. CDR3 size: 16 residues. The CDR3 protein is CASSQGGVRAGNTIYF. Written as DNA, the CDR3 is TGCGCCAGCAGCCAGGGGGGCGTCCGAGCTGGAAACACCATATATTTT.

The genes are TRBV29-1 and TRBJ1-5; D gene ambiguous. V lost 4 bases, J lost 5 bases, and 12 bases lay in between. The length of the CDR3 is 13 residues. The germline V gene has CDR1 SQVTM and CDR2 ANQGSEA. The CDR3 reads CSVAGGGDQPQHF. The CDR3 nucleotides read TGCAGCGTTGCCGGAGGAGGAGATCAGCCCCAGCATTTT.

This clonotype turned up a few times. The rearrangement links TRBV6-1 to TRBJ1-5, with TRBD1 identical over 8 bases. The germline CDR1 and CDR2 sequences are MNHNS and SASEGT. The V and J ends lost 6 bases and 1 base, in that order; junction bases with no gene match: 11. This CDR3 region has 17 residues. CDR3 region: CASSKRTGGRSNQPQHF. CDR3 nucleotide sequence: TGTGCCAGCAGCAAACGCACAGGGGGAAGGAGCAATCAGCCCCAGCATTTT.

This clonotype was counted between two and nine times. V and J are TRBV20-1 and TRBJ1-5, with D hard to call. The CDR3 length is 12 residues. Germline V gives CDR1 DFQATT, CDR2 SNEGSKA (reference sequence). V was clipped by 2 bases and J by 3 bases, with 5 bases between them. In DNA, the CDR3 is TGCAGTGCTAGACAGGCCAATCAGCCCCAGCATTTT. It yields the protein CSARQANQPQHF.

The chain uses TRBV29-1 and TRBJ2-3, with D possibly matching TRBD2 (5 bases). This CDR3 is built from 14 residues. Trimming shortened V by 7 bases and J by 7 bases, and 21 bases separated the two germline ends. Looked up from germline, CDR1 is SQVTM and CDR2 is ANQGSEA. CDR3 in DNA: TGCAGCGGGTCCCGGAGGCTTTCGGAGAATACGCAGTATTTT. It translates to CSGSRRLSENTQYF.

The chain couples TRBV5-8 to TRBJ1-5; TRBD1 matches 8 bases. Germline V CDR1 and CDR2: SGHTS, YDEGEE. The V gene end was trimmed by 4 bases and the J gene end by 5 bases; junction bases not matched to a gene: 11. The CDR3 covers 16 residues. Here the CDR3 reads CASSTEYGQGYQPQHF. The CDR3 coding sequence is TGTGCCAGCAGCACCGAATATGGACAGGGTTATCAGCCCCAGCATTTT.

Ten or more counts support this clonotype. The V call is TRBV25-1, the J call TRBJ2-1, with a weak D call TRBD2 (7 bases). The CDR3 totals 13 residues. V gave up 2 bases and J gave up 6 bases, with 8 bases separating them. Germline loops: CDR1 MGHDK, CDR2 SYGVNS. The CDR3 protein is CASSERGANEQFF. CDR3 nucleotide sequence: TGTGCCAGCAGTGAACGGGGGGCCAATGAGCAGTTCTTC.

There are a few counts of this clonotype. The J gene is TRBJ2-3, the V gene TRBV6-5; 7 nucleotides agree with TRBD2. With 1 base clipped from V and 1 base from J, the junction kept 5 bases outside the gene matches. CDR1 is MNHEY and CDR2 is SVGAGI in the germline V gene. The CDR3 sequence is 16 residues long. In DNA, the CDR3 is TGTGCCAGCAGTTACTTCGCGGGGGAAGGCACAGATACGCAGTATTTT. Its translation: CASSYFAGEGTDTQYF.

This clonotype showed up many times. The chain carries TRBV5-1 and TRBJ1-5; D gene unclear. Per the germline V gene, CDR1 is SGHRS and CDR2 is YFSETQ. This CDR3 has 13 amino acids. Trimming removed 1 base from V and 3 bases from J, with 5 bases in between. The CDR3 loop is CASSLSPNQPQHF. The DNA for the CDR3 is TGCGCCAGCAGCTTGAGCCCCAATCAGCCCCAGCATTTT.